Below are 9 T cell receptor beta chains sequenced from a single sample in a study of blood T cell repertoires in COVID-19. Profiling relied on immunoSEQ multiplex PCR, and the TCRdb table lists in-frame clones only, not all of them. This sample yields about 160,000 clones, of which around 83% are seen a single time; around 5% belongs to the top ten. The sample taken for sequencing was peripheral blood. The receptors shown here come from a woman in her 50s with COVID-19, enrolled during active disease.

The chain has TRBV11-3 and TRBJ2-7; D might be TRBD2 (6 bases). V lost 5 bases, J lost 3 bases, and 17 bases lay in between. The germline V gene has CDR1 SGHNT and CDR2 YENEEA. The CDR3 runs 15 residues. The CDR3 here is CASSVSPGDFYEQYF. The CDR3 coding sequence is TGTGCCAGCAGCGTATCCCCGGGGGACTTCTACGAGCAGTACTTC.

V and J are TRBV28 and TRBJ1-3, with D tentatively TRBD1 (5 bases). Looked up from germline, CDR1 is MDHEN and CDR2 is SYDVKM. V shed 6 bases and J shed 4 bases, with 10 bases lying between them. This CDR3 spans 13 amino acids. DNA for the CDR3: TGTGCCAGCAGACAAGGGGTGGGAAACACCATATATTTT. It encodes CASRQGVGNTIYF.

This clone has a single count. The rearrangement links TRBV18 to TRBJ1-6, with D uncertain. Germline V gene lookup returns CDR1 KGHSH and CDR2 LQKENI. The V gene lost 2 bases and the J gene lost 3 bases, with 5 bases spanning the gap. This CDR3 comprises 14 residues. The CDR3: CASSPESYNSPLHF. DNA for the CDR3: TGTGCCAGCTCACCAGAGAGCTATAATTCACCCCTCCACTTT.

The chain recombines TRBV2 with TRBJ1-1, with D perhaps TRBD1 (6 bases). V was clipped by 6 bases and J by 2 bases, with 7 bases between them. The CDR3 is 12 residues long. Germline V gene sequence: CDR1 SNHLY, CDR2 FYNNEI. CDR3 amino acids: CASRDSNTEAFF. The CDR3 bases are TGTGCCAGCAGGGACAGCAACACTGAAGCTTTCTTT. The full variable domain, in which reference TRBV2 and TRBJ1-1 provide the parts outside the CDR3, is EPEVTQTPSHQVTQMGQEVILRCVPISNHLYFYWYRQILGQKVEFLVSFYNNEISEKSEIFDDQFSVERPDGSNFTLKIRSTKLEDSAMYFCASRDSNTEAFFGQGTRLTVV.

This clone was seen once. J is TRBJ2-2 and V is TRBV3-1 (or the pseudogene TRBV3-2); D may be TRBD2 (5 bases). From germline, CDR1 is LGHDT and CDR2 YNNKEL (reference sequence). The CDR3 is 13 residues long. Between the trimmed V and J ends, which lost 8 bases and 5 bases, there was a span of 12 bases. The CDR3: CASEASRTGELFF. Here the CDR3 DNA reads TGTGCCAGCGAGGCTAGCCGAACCGGGGAGCTGTTTTTT.

V gene TRBV5-6 combines with J gene TRBJ1-6, with D perhaps matching TRBD1 (5 bases). The CDR3 is 17 amino acids. Germline values: CDR1 SGHDT, CDR2 YYEEEE. Trimming cost V 4 bases and J 0 bases, with 14 bases left between them. DNA for the CDR3: TGTGCCAGCAGCGGAACAGGCGAGAGCTCCTATAATTCACCCCTCCACTTT. It codes for CASSGTGESSYNSPLHF.

The chain is built from TRBV3-1 (or the pseudogene TRBV3-2) and TRBJ2-4; 7 bases match TRBD1. Germline CDR1 LGHDT, CDR2 YNNKEL (reference sequence). V shed 0 bases and J 6 bases; nucleotides not matched to a gene: 8. The CDR3 runs to 16 residues. This chain's CDR3 is CASSQEGRGTGNIQYF. Written as DNA, the CDR3 is TGTGCCAGCAGCCAAGAGGGCAGGGGGACGGGAAACATTCAGTACTTC.

The V and J genes are TRBV19 and TRBJ1-1, with TRBD1 matching over 11 bases. This CDR3 has 15 amino acids. V trimming: 4 bases; J trimming: 7 bases; junction bases outside the gene matches: 8. The germline gives CDR1 LNHDA, CDR2 SQIVND (reference sequence). CDR3 DNA: TGTGCCAGTAGTAGAAGGACAGGGGGCCTTGGTGAAGCTTTCTTT. Protein: CASSRRTGGLGEAFF.

V and J are TRBV6-5 and TRBJ2-5, with 11 nucleotides matching TRBD2. The junction had 4 bases not matched to a gene; V was cut back by 6 bases and J by 4 bases. Per germline, CDR1 MNHEY and CDR2 SVGAGI. CDR3 length: 14 residues. The CDR3 spells CASSPTSGGETQYF. Here the CDR3 DNA reads TGTGCCAGCAGCCCCACTAGCGGGGGAGAGACCCAGTACTTC.